These 15 T cell receptor beta chains originate from one sample sequenced in a study of cytomegalovirus exposure and HLA in healthy donors. Measured with immunoSEQ multiplex PCR; TCRdb has only the in-frame clones, and not every one. The table lists approximately 170,000 clones, about 85% of them singletons. The sample taken for sequencing was PBMCs. The source is a man between 18 and 35 years old in good health and CMV-seropositive.

V and J are TRBV19 and TRBJ1-5; unclear D gene. Germline CDR1 is LNHDA and CDR2 is SQIVND (reference sequence). CDR3 length: 14 residues. The V end lost 2 bases, the J end lost 3 bases, and 8 bases lay between the germline ends. The CDR3 region is CASSIPQNNQPQHF. For the CDR3, the DNA is TGTGCCAGTAGTATACCGCAGAACAATCAGCCCCAGCATTTT. Full variable domain (rest looked up from reference TRBV19 and TRBJ1-5): DGGITQSPKYLFRKEGQNVTLSCEQNLNHDAMYWYRQDPGQGLRLIYYSQIVNDFQKGDIAEGYSVSREKKESFPLTVTSAQKNPTAFYLCASSIPQNNQPQHFGDGTRLSIL.

The chain has TRBV14 and TRBJ2-1, with D unclear. V lost 5 bases to trimming and J lost 4 bases, with 9 bases between them. Germline V gives CDR1 SGHDN, CDR2 FVKESK. The CDR3 covers 13 residues. The CDR3 sequence is CASSYSLYNEQFF. The CDR3 nucleotides read TGTGCCAGCAGCTACTCATTATACAATGAGCAGTTCTTC. Complete variable domain (other parts from reference TRBV14 and TRBJ2-1): EAGVTQFPSHSVIEKGQTVTLRCDPISGHDNLYWYRRVMGKEIKFLLHFVKESKQDESGMPNNRFLAERTGGTYSTLKVQPAELEDSGVYFCASSYSLYNEQFFGPGTRLTVL.

J is TRBJ2-1 and V is TRBV7-3; no reliable D call. The germline V and J ends were trimmed by 5 bases and 2 bases, with 13 bases remaining between them. The germline V gene has CDR1 SGHTA and CDR2 FQGTGA. The CDR3 is 15 amino acids. CDR3: CASSLRHSPYNEQFF. The CDR3 bases are TGTGCCAGCAGCCTGAGGCACTCCCCCTACAATGAGCAGTTCTTC.

J is TRBJ1-2 and V is TRBV21-1; whether TRBD1, the table's D call, matches the DNA was not checked. TRBV21-1 is a pseudogene. This CDR3 is built from 15 residues. CDR3 amino acids: CASSNNWDSSYGYTF. CDR3 DNA sequence: TGTGCCAGCAGCAACAACTGGGACAGCTCCTATGGCTACACCTTC.

The chain recombines TRBV6-1 with TRBJ1-2; TRBD1 is a possible D gene (5 bases). The ends were cut back, 4 bases at V and 4 bases at J, with 19 bases in the middle. The CDR3 spans 16 residues. Germline V gene sequence: CDR1 MNHNS, CDR2 SASEGT. The CDR3 coding sequence is TGTGCCAGCAGTGGGATACATGACAGAATTTTCTATGGCTACACCTTC. This encodes CASSGIHDRIFYGYTF.

This chain joins TRBV5-8 and TRBJ2-2; D not certain. V was clipped by 2 bases and J by 1 base, with 9 bases between them. This CDR3 is 15 amino acids long. From germline, CDR1 is SGHTS and CDR2 YDEGEE. The CDR3 loop is CASSFQHLNTGELFF. As DNA, the CDR3 is TGTGCCAGCAGCTTCCAACATCTGAACACCGGGGAGCTGTTTTTT.

The chain uses TRBV28 and TRBJ1-4; 7 nucleotides agree with TRBD1. The CDR3 is 14 residues long. Germline V lookup: CDR1 MDHEN, CDR2 SYDVKM. Losses at the gene ends were 6 bases for V and 5 bases for J; bases not matched to a gene: 6. CDR3 residues: CASRYGTENEKLFF. Written as DNA, the CDR3 is TGTGCCAGCAGATACGGGACAGAGAATGAAAAACTGTTTTTT.

The CDR3 bases are TGTGCCAGCAGCTTAGAACAGGGGGTATCGGGCACTGAAGCTTTCTTT. Translated: CASSLEQGVSGTEAFF. This rearrangement joins TRBV7-9 to TRBJ1-1; 8 nucleotides agree with TRBD1. Germline V gene sequence: CDR1 SEHNR, CDR2 FQNEAQ (reference sequence). This CDR3 has 16 amino acids. V lost 1 base, J lost 4 bases, and 8 bases stayed unmatched.

This chain uses TRBV29-1 with TRBJ2-1, with D perhaps TRBD2 (6 bases). The CDR3 sequence is 12 residues long. Between the trimmed V and J ends, which lost 5 bases and 5 bases, there was a span of 10 bases. Germline assignment: CDR1 SQVTM and CDR2 ANQGSEA. This CDR3 is CSVSEGNNEQFF. CDR3 sequence (DNA): TGCAGCGTTTCGGAGGGGAACAATGAGCAGTTCTTC.

V is TRBV28 and J is TRBJ1-2; D is perhaps TRBD1 (5 bases). Trimming removed 3 bases at V and 5 bases at J, with 10 bases between. Germline CDR1 and CDR2: MDHEN and SYDVKM. This CDR3 is 13 amino acids long. The CDR3 DNA is TGTGCCAGCAGTTTGATCGGGGGGTATGGCTACACCTTC. Translation gives CASSLIGGYGYTF.

This chain joins TRBV10-1 and TRBJ2-5; the match to TRBD2 covers 14 bases. The V and J ends lost 5 bases and 9 bases, in that order; junction bases with no gene match: 8. There are 15 residues in the CDR3. Germline V gives CDR1 WNHNN, CDR2 SYGVQD (reference sequence). CDR3 nucleotides: TGCGCCAGCAGTCCCGGGACTAGCGGGAGTCCGGCCCAGTACTTC. Translated: CASSPGTSGSPAQYF.

CDR3 in DNA: TGTGCCAGCAGCTTTCTGGGGGGGGAAGAGACCCAGTACTTC. Translating it yields CASSFLGGEETQYF. This chain links TRBV5-5 with TRBJ2-5; 7 nucleotides align to TRBD2. CDR3 length equals 14 residues. The ends lost 2 bases at V and 3 bases at J; junction bases unmatched: 4. Germline assignment: CDR1 SGHKS and CDR2 YYEKEE (reference sequence).

The V call is TRBV4-1, the J call TRBJ2-7; no reliable D call. The length of the CDR3 is 14 residues. V lost 1 base and J 3 bases, leaving 10 bases between the germline ends. The germline V gene has CDR1 MGHRA and CDR2 YSYEKL. CDR3 bases: TGCGCCAGCAGCCAAGGCCAGACTTACTACGAGCAGTACTTC. Its protein is CASSQGQTYYEQYF.

This chain joins TRBV7-9 and TRBJ2-5; D might be TRBD1 (5 bases). The CDR3 is made up of 14 amino acids. The germline V and J ends were trimmed by 3 bases and 1 base, with 9 bases remaining between them. Germline CDR1 SEHNR, CDR2 FQNEAQ (reference sequence). DNA of the CDR3: TGTGCCAGCAGCTTGACAGACTTCCAAGAGACCCAGTACTTC. Residues: CASSLTDFQETQYF. Full variable domain (remainder filled in from reference TRBV7-9 and TRBJ2-5): DTGVSQNPRHKITKRGQNVTFRCDPISEHNRLYWYRQTLGQGPEFLTYFQNEAQLEKSRLLSDRFSAERPKGSFSTLEIQRTEQGDSAMYLCASSLTDFQETQYFGPGTRLLVL.

This clone has just one count. The V and J genes are TRBV4-1 and TRBJ1-2, with 8 bases lining up with TRBD1. The V and J ends lost 3 bases and 8 bases, in that order; junction bases with no gene match: 11. This CDR3 contains 15 residues. Germline lookup yields CDR1 MGHRA and CDR2 YSYEKL. This CDR3 reads CASSQLVRGRRGYTF. The CDR3 DNA follows: TGCGCCAGCAGCCAGCTCGTCAGGGGGCGAAGGGGCTACACCTTC.